Detailed here is one T cell receptor beta chain. What it binds is not known. Generated by immunoSEQ multiplex PCR, the TCRdb table keeps only in-frame clones and is missing some. The sample shows roughly 170,000 clones, approximately 90% of them seen only once. This specimen belongs to a study of T cell responses to AZD1222 COVID-19 vaccine. General study points: Donors, mostly white British, included more females; clonal diversity was possibly underestimated. Seropositive at baseline were only a handful of AZD1222 recipients. After the peak T cell response, and only then, were repertoires sampled.

The CDR3 sequence is 13 residues long. CDR1 and CDR2 from the germline V gene are WSHSY and SAAADI. V shed 6 bases and J 4 bases; nucleotides not matched to a gene: 3. The clonotype was recovered from an adult in good health. The chain carries TRBV10-2 and TRBJ1-2; 9 bases fit TRBD1. The sequencing used peripheral blood, collected on day 0 of AZD1222 vaccination. CDR3: CASSEQGAYGYTF. The DNA of the CDR3 is TGCGCCAGCAGCGAACAGGGGGCCTATGGCTACACCTTC.